This record concerns one T cell receptor (beta chain) sequence. This CDR3 is built from 13 residues. Trimming removed 2 bases from V and 4 bases from J, with 8 bases in between. This specimen belongs to a study of T-cell reconstitution after alpha-beta-depleted transplantation in children. Unique molecular identifiers were incorporated during preparation of the TCRbeta library. TCRdb recomputed calls from the PCR reads with MiXCR, one row per CDR3 protein. The data hold more than 200,000 distinct CDR3 sequences, with roughly 26% observed a single time. Here the sequenced sample was PBMCs, taken before TCRalphabeta/CD19-depleted stem cell transplant. This clonotype was obtained from a girl aged 2 to 9 with Fanconi anemia, due to receive a stem cell transplant. The J gene is TRBJ1-2, the V gene TRBV12-3 or TRBV12-4, with no clear D. The CDR3 sequence: CASSLQETYGYTF. In DNA form, the CDR3 reads TGTGCCAGCAGTTTACAGGAGACCTATGGCTACACCTTC.